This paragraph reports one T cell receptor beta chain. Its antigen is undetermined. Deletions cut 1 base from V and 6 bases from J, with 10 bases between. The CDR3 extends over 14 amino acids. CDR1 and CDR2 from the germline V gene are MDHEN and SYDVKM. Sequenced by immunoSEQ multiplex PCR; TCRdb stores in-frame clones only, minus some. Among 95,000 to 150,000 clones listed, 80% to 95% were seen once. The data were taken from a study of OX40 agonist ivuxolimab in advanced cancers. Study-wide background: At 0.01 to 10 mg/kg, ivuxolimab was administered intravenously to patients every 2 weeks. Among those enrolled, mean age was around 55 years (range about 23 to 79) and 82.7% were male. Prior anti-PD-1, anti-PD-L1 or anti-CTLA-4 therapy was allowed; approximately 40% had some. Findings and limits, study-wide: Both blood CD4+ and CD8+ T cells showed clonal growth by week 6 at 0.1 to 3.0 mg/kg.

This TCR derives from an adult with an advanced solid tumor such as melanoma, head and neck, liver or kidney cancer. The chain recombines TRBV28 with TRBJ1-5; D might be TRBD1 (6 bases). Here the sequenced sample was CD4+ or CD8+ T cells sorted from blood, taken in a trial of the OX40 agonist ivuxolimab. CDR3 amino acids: CASSLSGASQPQHF. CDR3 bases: TGTGCCAGCAGTTTATCAGGGGCCAGTCAGCCCCAGCATTTT.